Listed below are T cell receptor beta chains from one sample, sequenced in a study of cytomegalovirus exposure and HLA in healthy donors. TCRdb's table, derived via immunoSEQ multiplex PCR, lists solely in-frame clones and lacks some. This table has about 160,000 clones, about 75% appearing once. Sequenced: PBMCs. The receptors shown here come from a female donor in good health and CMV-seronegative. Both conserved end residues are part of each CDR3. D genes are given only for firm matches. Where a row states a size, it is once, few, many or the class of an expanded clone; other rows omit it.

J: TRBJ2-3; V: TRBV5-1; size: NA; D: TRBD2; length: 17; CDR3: CASSLGISGVALDTQYF; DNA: TGCGCCAGCAGCTTAGGGATTAGCGGGGTGGCCTTGGATACGCAGTATTTT
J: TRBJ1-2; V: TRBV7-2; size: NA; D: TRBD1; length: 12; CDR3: CASSSGGYGYTF; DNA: TGTGCCAGCAGCTCAGGGGGTTATGGCTACACCTTC
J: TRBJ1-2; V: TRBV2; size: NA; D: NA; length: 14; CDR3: CASSVRDSEYGYTF; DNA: TGTGCCAGCAGTGTAAGGGACTCTGAGTATGGCTACACCTTC
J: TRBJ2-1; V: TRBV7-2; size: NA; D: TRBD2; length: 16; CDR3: CASSVGLAGIYNEQFF; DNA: TGTGCCAGCAGCGTGGGACTAGCGGGGATCTACAATGAGCAGTTCTTC
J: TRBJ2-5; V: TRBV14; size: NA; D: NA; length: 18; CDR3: CASSQDLRTAGLRGTQYF; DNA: TGTGCCAGCAGCCAAGATTTAAGGACGGCGGGATTAAGAGGGACCCAGTACTTC
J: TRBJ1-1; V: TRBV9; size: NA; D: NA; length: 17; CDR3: CASSPPRGNPKNTEAFF; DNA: TGTGCCAGCAGCCCGCCTAGGGGGAACCCTAAGAACACTGAAGCTTTCTTT
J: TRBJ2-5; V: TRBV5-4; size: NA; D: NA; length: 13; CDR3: CASSFTLEETQYF; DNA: TGTGCCAGCAGCTTCACACTAGAGGAGACCCAGTACTTC
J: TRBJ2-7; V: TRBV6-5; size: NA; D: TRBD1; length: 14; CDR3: CASSYRGTGYEQYF; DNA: TGTGCCAGCAGTTACCGAGGGACAGGATACGAGCAGTACTTC
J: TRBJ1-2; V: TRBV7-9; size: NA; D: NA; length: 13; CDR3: CASSRDTNYGYTF; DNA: TGTGCCAGCAGCCGAGACACTAACTATGGCTACACCTTC
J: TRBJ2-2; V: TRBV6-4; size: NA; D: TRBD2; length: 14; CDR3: CASSGLFGSGELFF; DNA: TGTGCCAGCTCGGGACTATTCGGTTCCGGGGAGCTGTTTTTT
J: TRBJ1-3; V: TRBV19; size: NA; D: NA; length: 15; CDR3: CASSIVADSGNTIYF; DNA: TGTGCCAGTAGTATAGTTGCAGACTCTGGAAACACCATATATTTT
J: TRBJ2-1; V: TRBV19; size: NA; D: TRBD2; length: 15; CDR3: CASSRGAGVGNEQFF; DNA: TGTGCCAGTAGCAGAGGGGCGGGAGTGGGGAATGAGCAGTTCTTC
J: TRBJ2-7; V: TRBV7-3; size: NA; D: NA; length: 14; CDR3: CASSFKGGSYEQYF; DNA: TGTGCCAGCAGCTTTAAAGGCGGATCCTACGAGCAGTACTTC
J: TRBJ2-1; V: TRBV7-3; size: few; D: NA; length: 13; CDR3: CASSLTPGNEQFF; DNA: TGTGCCAGCAGCTTAACGCCGGGCAATGAGCAGTTCTTC